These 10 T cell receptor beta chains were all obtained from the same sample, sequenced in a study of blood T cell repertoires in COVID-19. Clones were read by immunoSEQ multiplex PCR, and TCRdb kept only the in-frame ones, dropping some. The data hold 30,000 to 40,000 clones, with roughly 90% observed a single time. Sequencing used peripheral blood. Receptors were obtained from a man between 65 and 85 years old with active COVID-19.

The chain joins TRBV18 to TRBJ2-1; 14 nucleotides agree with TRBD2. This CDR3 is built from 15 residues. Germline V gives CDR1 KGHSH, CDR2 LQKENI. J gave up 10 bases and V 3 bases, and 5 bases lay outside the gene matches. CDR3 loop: CASSPGTSGSGEQFF. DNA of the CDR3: TGTGCCAGCTCACCCGGGACTAGCGGGAGCGGGGAGCAGTTCTTC.

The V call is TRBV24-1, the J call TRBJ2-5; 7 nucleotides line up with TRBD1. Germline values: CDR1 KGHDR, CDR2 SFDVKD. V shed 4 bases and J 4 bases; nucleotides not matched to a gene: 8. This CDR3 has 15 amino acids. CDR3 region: CATSEPLGGGETQYF. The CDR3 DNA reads TGTGCCACCAGTGAGCCCCTAGGGGGCGGAGAGACCCAGTACTTC.

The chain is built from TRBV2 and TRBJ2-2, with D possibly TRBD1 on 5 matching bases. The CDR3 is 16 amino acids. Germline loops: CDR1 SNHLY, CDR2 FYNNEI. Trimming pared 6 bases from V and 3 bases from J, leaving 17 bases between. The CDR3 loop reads CASRQGKGLYTGELFF. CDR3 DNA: TGTGCCAGCAGGCAGGGAAAGGGATTATACACCGGGGAGCTGTTTTTT.

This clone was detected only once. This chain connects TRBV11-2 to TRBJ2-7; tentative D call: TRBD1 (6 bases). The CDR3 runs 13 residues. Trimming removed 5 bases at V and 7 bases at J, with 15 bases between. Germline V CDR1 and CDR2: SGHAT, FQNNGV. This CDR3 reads CASSEQGPLEQYF. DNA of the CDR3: TGTGCCAGCAGCGAACAGGGCCCCCTGGAGCAGTACTTC.

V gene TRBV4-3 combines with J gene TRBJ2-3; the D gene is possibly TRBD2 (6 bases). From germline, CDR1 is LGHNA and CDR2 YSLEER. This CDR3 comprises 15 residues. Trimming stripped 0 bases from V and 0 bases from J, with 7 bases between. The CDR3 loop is CASSQDSGSTDTQYF. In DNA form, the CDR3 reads TGCGCCAGCAGCCAAGACAGCGGGAGCACAGATACGCAGTATTTT.

CDR3 in amino acids: CASSASLAGGPREQFF. The DNA for the CDR3 is TGTGCCAGTAGTGCCTCACTAGCGGGGGGGCCCCGGGAGCAGTTCTTC. The chain employs TRBV19 and TRBJ2-1; 13 bases fit TRBD2. Per the germline V gene, CDR1 is LNHDA and CDR2 is SQIVND (reference sequence). Trimming cost V 5 bases and J 10 bases; bases outside gene matches: 11. The CDR3 loop spans 16 amino acids.

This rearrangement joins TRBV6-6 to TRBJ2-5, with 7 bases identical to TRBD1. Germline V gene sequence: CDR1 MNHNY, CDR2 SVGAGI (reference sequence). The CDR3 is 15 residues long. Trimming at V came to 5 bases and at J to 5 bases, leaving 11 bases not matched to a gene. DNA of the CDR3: TGTGCCAGCAGTCAGGACAGGACCCCAGGGGAGACCCAGTACTTC. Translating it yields CASSQDRTPGETQYF.

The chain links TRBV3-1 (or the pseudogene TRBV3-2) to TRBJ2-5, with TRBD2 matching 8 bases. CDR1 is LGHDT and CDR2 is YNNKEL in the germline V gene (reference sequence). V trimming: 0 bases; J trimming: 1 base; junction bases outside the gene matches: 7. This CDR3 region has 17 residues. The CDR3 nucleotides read TGTGCCAGCAGCCAAGAGCTAGCGGGCGGTCCCCAAGAGACCCAGTACTTC. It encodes CASSQELAGGPQETQYF.

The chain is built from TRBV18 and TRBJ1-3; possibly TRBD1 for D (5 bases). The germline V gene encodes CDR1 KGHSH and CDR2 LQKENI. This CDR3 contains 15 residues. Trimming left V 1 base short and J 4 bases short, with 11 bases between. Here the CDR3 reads CASSPRGVPGNTIYF. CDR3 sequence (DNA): TGTGCCAGCTCACCACGGGGGGTTCCCGGAAACACCATATATTTT.

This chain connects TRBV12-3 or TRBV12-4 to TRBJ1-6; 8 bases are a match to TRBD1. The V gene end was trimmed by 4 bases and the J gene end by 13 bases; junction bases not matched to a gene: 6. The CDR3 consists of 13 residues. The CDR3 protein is CASSSDRDRPLHF. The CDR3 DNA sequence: TGTGCCAGCAGTTCGGACAGGGATCGCCCCCTCCACTTT.